The 5 T cell receptor beta chains presented below share a single source sample, sequenced in a study of blood T cell repertoires in COVID-19. The repertoire was sequenced with immunoSEQ multiplex PCR; TCRdb's copy has only in-frame clones and lacks some. The sample consists of around 100,000 clones, around 82% of them appearing once. Sequenced material: peripheral blood. These receptors were taken from a human donor in a cohort sampled during active or convalescent COVID-19.

The chain carries TRBV6-6 and TRBJ1-5, with unresolved D. Germline CDR1 MNHNY, CDR2 SVGAGI (reference sequence). V was pared by 11 bases and J by 0 bases, with 14 bases between. The CDR3 sequence is 14 residues long. The CDR3 DNA reads as TGTGCCTCCCTCCAGGCACATAGCAATCAGCCCCAGCATTTT. Amino acids: CASLQAHSNQPQHF.

The chain is built from TRBV12-5 and TRBJ2-7, with D maybe TRBD1 (6 bases). With 8 bases removed from V and 3 bases from J, the gap between germline ends came to 11 bases. CDR1 LGHNT and CDR2 FRNRAP come from the germline V gene. This CDR3 is 12 amino acids long. CDR3 sequence reads: CASRTEGYEQYF. Written as DNA, the CDR3 is TGTGCTAGTAGGACAGAAGGCTACGAGCAGTACTTC.

V is TRBV18 and J is TRBJ1-5; D may be TRBD1 (6 bases). The CDR3 contains 13 residues. Germline CDR1 reads KGHSH; CDR2 reads LQKENI. Trimming removed 2 bases at V and 5 bases at J, with 7 bases between. CDR3 sequence reads: CASSPGGDQPQHF. CDR3 nucleotides: TGTGCCAGCTCACCAGGGGGCGATCAGCCCCAGCATTTT.

This clone was observed a handful of times. The chain uses TRBV5-6 and TRBJ2-7; D unclear. The V end was cut by 0 bases, the J end by 5 bases, with 6 bases between. This CDR3 is 12 amino acids long. The germline gives CDR1 SGHDT, CDR2 YYEEEE. As DNA, the CDR3 is TGTGCCAGCAGCTTGGTAGCTGACGAGCAGTACTTC. It specifies CASSLVADEQYF.

This rearrangement joins TRBV4-3 to TRBJ1-6; 10 bases fit TRBD1. The length of the CDR3 is 15 residues. The junction had 7 bases not matched to a gene; V was cut back by 3 bases and J by 11 bases. Per the germline V gene, CDR1 is LGHNA and CDR2 is YSLEER. The CDR3 sequence: CASSQEGQGLAPLHF. The DNA for the CDR3 is TGCGCCAGCAGCCAGGAGGGACAGGGGCTGGCACCCCTCCACTTT.